This T cell receptor (beta chain) was identified in a study of blood T cells in healthy people across ages. Findings and caveats of the study: Unknown donor CMV status possibly confounded expanded clonotype changes.

Together with a sample-barcoded 5' primer, a J-beta primer mix was included in a second PCR lasting about 6 to 11 cycles. TCRdb independently ran MiXCR on the 5' RACE reads; one entry per CDR3 protein. The sample shows 1.4 million or so distinct CDR3 sequences, roughly 43% of them seen only once. J was trimmed by 4 bases and V by 6 bases; bases with no gene match: 6. The CDR3 loop spans 14 amino acids. Remarks on this clonotype: Its matching antigen is unknown.

The sequenced material came from blood. This clonotype originated in a woman aged 18-35 years in good health. The chain has TRBV12-3 or TRBV12-4 and TRBJ1-1, with 9 bases fitting TRBD1. CDR3 coding DNA: TGTGCCAGCAGCATCGGACAGGGGATCACTGAAGCTTTCTTT. It encodes CASSIGQGITEAFF.